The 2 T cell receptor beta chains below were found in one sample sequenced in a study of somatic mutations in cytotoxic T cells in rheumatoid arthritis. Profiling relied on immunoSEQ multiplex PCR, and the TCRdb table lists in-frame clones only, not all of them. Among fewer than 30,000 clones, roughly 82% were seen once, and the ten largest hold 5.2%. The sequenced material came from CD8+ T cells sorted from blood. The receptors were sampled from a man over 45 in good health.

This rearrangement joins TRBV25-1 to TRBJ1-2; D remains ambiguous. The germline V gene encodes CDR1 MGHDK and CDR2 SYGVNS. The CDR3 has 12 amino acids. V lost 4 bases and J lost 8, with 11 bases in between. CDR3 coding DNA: TGTGCCAGCAGTGGACCACGGGAGGGCTACACCTTC. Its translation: CASSGPREGYTF.

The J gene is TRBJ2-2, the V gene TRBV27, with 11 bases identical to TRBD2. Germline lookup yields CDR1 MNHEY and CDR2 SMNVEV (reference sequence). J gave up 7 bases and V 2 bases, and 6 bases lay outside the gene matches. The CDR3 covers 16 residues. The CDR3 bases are TGTGCCAGCAGTTTAGTAGCGGGAGGGAGTGGCGGGGAGCTGTTTTTT. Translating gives CASSLVAGGSGGELFF.